The 2 T cell receptor beta chains below all came from one sample that was sequenced in a study of T-cell memory formation after mild COVID-19. TCRdb used MiXCR to reprocess the 5' RACE reads, holding one entry per CDR3 protein. The sample holds 400,000 to 500,000 distinct CDR3 sequences, 20% to 25% seen once. The specimen sequenced was PBMCs or a T cell subset sorted from them (not recorded which). Receptor source: an adult woman who had mild COVID-19 (a few samples of this study predate the infection). Cell type and time point are not known.

The chain joins TRBV7-9 to TRBJ2-3, with D hard to call. Germline-derived CDR1 and CDR2 are SEHNR and FQNEAQ (reference sequence). The CDR3 is 11 amino acids. Trimming shortened V by 7 bases and J by 3 bases, and 5 bases separated the two germline ends. The CDR3 protein is CASNPTDTQYF. The DNA for the CDR3 is TGTGCCAGCAACCCGACAGATACGCAGTATTTT.

The chain couples TRBV5-1 to TRBJ2-7; D remains unclear. This CDR3 has 14 amino acids. The germline gives CDR1 SGHRS, CDR2 YFSETQ. V lost 3 bases and J 0 bases, leaving 10 bases between the germline ends. The CDR3 DNA sequence: TGCGCCAGCAGCTCCGATCCCGCCTCCTACGAGCAGTACTTC. This translates into CASSSDPASYEQYF. Filled out from reference TRBV5-1 and TRBJ2-7, the complete variable domain reads KAGVTQTPRYLIKTRGQQVTLSCSPISGHRSVSWYQQTPGQGLQFLFEYFSETQRNKGNFPGRFSGRQFSNSRSEMNVSTLELGDSALYLCASSSDPASYEQYFGPGTRLTVT.